The clone carrying this TCR beta chain was detected a few times. The data were obtained in a study of blood T cell repertoires in COVID-19. Profiling relied on immunoSEQ multiplex PCR, and the TCRdb table lists in-frame clones only, not all of them. The sample carries 130,000 to 150,000 clones, around 85% recorded once. Trimming removed 0 bases from V and 1 base from J, with 10 bases in between. The CDR3 totals 15 residues. Per germline, CDR1 MNHNS and CDR2 SASEGT. This sequence joins TRBV6-1 and TRBJ2-7; D is unclear. The clonotype comes from a woman in her thirties or forties with active or convalescent COVID-19. Material: peripheral blood. In DNA form, the CDR3 reads TGTGCCAGCAGTGAAGCGCTATCAGGTTCCTACGAGCAGTACTTC. This encodes CASSEALSGSYEQYF.